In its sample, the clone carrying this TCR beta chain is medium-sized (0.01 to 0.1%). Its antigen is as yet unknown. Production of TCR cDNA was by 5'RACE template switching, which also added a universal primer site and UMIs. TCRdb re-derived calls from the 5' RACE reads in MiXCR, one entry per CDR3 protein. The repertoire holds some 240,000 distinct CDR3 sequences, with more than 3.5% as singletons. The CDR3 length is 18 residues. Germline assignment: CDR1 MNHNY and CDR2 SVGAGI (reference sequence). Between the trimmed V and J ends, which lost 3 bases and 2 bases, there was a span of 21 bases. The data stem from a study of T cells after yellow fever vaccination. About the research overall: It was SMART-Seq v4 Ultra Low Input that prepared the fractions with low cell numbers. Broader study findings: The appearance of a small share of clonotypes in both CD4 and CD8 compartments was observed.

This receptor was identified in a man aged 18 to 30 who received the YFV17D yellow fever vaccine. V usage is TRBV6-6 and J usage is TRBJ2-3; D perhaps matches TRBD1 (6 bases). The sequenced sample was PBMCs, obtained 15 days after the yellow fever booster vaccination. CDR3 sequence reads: CASSYTSGGQRLTDTQYF. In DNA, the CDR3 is TGTGCCAGCAGTTATACCTCCGGAGGACAGCGTCTCACAGATACGCAGTATTTT.